These 14 T cell receptor beta chains originate from one sample sequenced in a study of technical replicates of blood from a few donors. Assay: immunoSEQ multiplex PCR; the TCRdb copy retains only in-frame clones and omits some. The table lists 60,000 to 85,000 clones, 90% to 95% of them singletons. The material sequenced was T cells isolated from PBMCs. The origin of the receptors is a human donor in good health.

This clone was recorded only once. The rearrangement joins TRBV9 to TRBJ1-1, with a possible D match to TRBD1 (5 bases). The CDR3 totals 15 residues. V was trimmed by 0 bases and J by 6 bases, leaving 15 bases between them. Per the germline V gene, CDR1 is SGDLS and CDR2 is YYNGEE. The CDR3 sequence is CASSVAPDSDSEAFF. CDR3 sequence (DNA): TGTGCCAGCAGCGTAGCCCCAGACAGTGACTCTGAAGCTTTCTTT. The variable domain in full, with the rest retrieved from reference TRBV9 and TRBJ1-1, is DSGVTQTPKHLITATGQRVTLRCSPRSGDLSVYWYQQSLDQGLQFLIQYYNGEERAKGNILERFSAQQFPDLHSELNLSSLELGDSALYFCASSVAPDSDSEAFFGQGTRLTVV.

The V gene is TRBV2, the J gene TRBJ1-2; D remains unclear. CDR3 length: 13 amino acids. Trimming took 0 bases from V and 7 from J, leaving 9 bases between them. CDR1 is SNHLY and CDR2 is FYNNEI in the germline V gene. The CDR3 region is CASSEASGFGYTF. The CDR3 coding sequence is TGTGCCAGCAGTGAAGCCTCGGGGTTTGGCTACACCTTC.

The gene calls are TRBV6-5 and TRBJ1-3; D gene ambiguous. V dropped 2 bases and J dropped 3 bases, with 14 bases sitting between them. Germline V CDR1 and CDR2: MNHEY, SVGAGI. The CDR3 covers 16 residues. The CDR3 reads CASSYGHPTHGNTIYF. CDR3 coding DNA: TGTGCCAGCAGTTACGGGCATCCCACCCATGGAAACACCATATATTTT.

The CDR3 bases are TGTGCCAGCAGGCTGACGGTGACGACGGAGACCTATGGCTACACCTTC. Its translation: CASRLTVTTETYGYTF. The genes are TRBV5-5 and TRBJ1-2; D remains ambiguous. Germline V gene data show CDR1 as SGHKS and CDR2 as YYEKEE (reference sequence). The CDR3 is 16 residues long. The V gene lost 5 bases and the J gene lost 4 bases, with 21 bases spanning the gap.

The gene calls are TRBV30 and TRBJ1-2; D call uncertain. Germline lookup yields CDR1 GTSNPN and CDR2 SVGIG (reference sequence). V was pared by 2 bases and J by 5 bases, with 18 bases between. The CDR3 is made up of 15 amino acids. The CDR3 loop reads CAWSHTPRNPYGYTF. The CDR3 nucleotides are TGTGCCTGGAGTCACACCCCCAGGAACCCTTATGGCTACACCTTC.

The chain recombines TRBV11-2 with TRBJ1-1, with 9 nucleotides matching TRBD1. The CDR3 runs 15 residues. Germline assignment: CDR1 SGHAT and CDR2 FQNNGV. Unmatched junction bases numbered 11, after V lost 7 bases and J lost 5 bases. The CDR3, as DNA: TGTGCCAGCACCTCCGAGACAGGGGGGAGGACTGAAGCTTTCTTT. Translating gives CASTSETGGRTEAFF.

This chain links TRBV5-1 with TRBJ2-7, with TRBD2 matching 11 bases. V dropped 4 bases and J dropped 1; count of bases not matched to a gene: 4. The length of the CDR3 is 15 residues. The germline gives CDR1 SGHRS, CDR2 YFSETQ. The CDR3 here is CASSQTSGSSYEQYF. CDR3 nucleotide sequence: TGCGCCAGCAGCCAAACTAGCGGGAGTTCCTACGAGCAGTACTTC.

The chain recombines TRBV7-6 with TRBJ2-5; 10 bases align to TRBD1. The CDR3 sequence is 14 residues long. The germline V gene encodes CDR1 SGHVS and CDR2 FNYEAQ. J was trimmed by 5 bases and V by 5 bases; bases with no gene match: 5. The CDR3 DNA reads TGTGCCAGCAGCCATCCGGACAGGGGGGAGACCCAGTACTTC. Encoded protein: CASSHPDRGETQYF.

The CDR3 nucleotides are TGTGCCAGCAGCTTAAATGCGGGCTACACTGAAGCTTTCTTT. This codes for CASSLNAGYTEAFF. The chain recombines TRBV7-3 with TRBJ1-1, with unresolved D. The CDR3 is 14 residues long. V was cut by 1 base and J by 3 bases, with 9 bases left in between. Germline loops: CDR1 SGHTA, CDR2 FQGTGA. Variable domain in full (rest from reference TRBV7-3 and TRBJ1-1): GAGVSQTPSNKVTEKGKYVELRCDPISGHTALYWYRQSLGQGPEFLIYFQGTGAADDSGLPNDRFFAVRPEGSVSTLKIQRTERGDSAVYLCASSLNAGYTEAFFGQGTRLTVV.

The chain recombines TRBV7-8 with TRBJ2-5, with 14 bases fitting TRBD2. Germline assignment: CDR1 SGHVS and CDR2 FQNEAQ. The V and J ends lost 3 bases and 2 bases, in that order; junction bases with no gene match: 2. The CDR3 is 16 amino acids. CDR3 region: CASSLGLAGAQETQYF. In DNA, the CDR3 is TGTGCCAGCAGCTTGGGACTAGCGGGAGCTCAAGAGACCCAGTACTTC. The full variable domain, with the rest looked up from reference TRBV7-8 and TRBJ2-5, is GAGVSQSPRYKVAKRGQDVALRCDPISGHVSLFWYQQALGQGPEFLTYFQNEAQLDKSGLPSDRFFAERPEGSVSTLKIQRTQQEDSAVYLCASSLGLAGAQETQYFGPGTRLLVL.

The V call is TRBV9, the J call TRBJ2-1; D is possibly TRBD2 (5 bases). CDR3 length: 15 residues. V dropped 4 bases and J dropped 0 bases, with 11 bases sitting between them. CDR1 is SGDLS and CDR2 is YYNGEE in the germline V gene. Here the CDR3 DNA reads TGTGCCAGCAGCCCTAGCCTAAGCTCCTACAATGAGCAGTTCTTC. This codes for CASSPSLSSYNEQFF.

This clone was found once. CDR3: CASNWGRNEQYF. CDR3 nucleotide sequence: TGTGCCAGCAATTGGGGGCGGAACGAGCAGTACTTC. The chain couples TRBV2 to TRBJ2-7; D might be TRBD1 (6 bases). V lost 7 bases, J lost 5 bases, and 12 bases lay in between. The CDR3 length is 12 residues. CDR1 and CDR2 (germline): SNHLY, FYNNEI.

This clone was seen only a few times. This chain connects TRBV11-2 to TRBJ1-1, with D possibly matching TRBD1 (5 bases). The CDR3 totals 12 residues. The V end lost 2 bases, the J end lost 11 bases, and 12 bases lay between the germline ends. Per germline, CDR1 SGHAT and CDR2 FQNNGV. The CDR3, as DNA: TGTGCCAGCAGCTTACAGGGACGGGGGGCTTTCTTT. It yields the protein CASSLQGRGAFF.

The CDR3 nucleotides are TGTGCCAGTAGAGAGTCGGGGGGGTCCTACGAGCAGTACTTC. Its translation: CASRESGGSYEQYF. The V call is TRBV6-1, the J call TRBJ2-7; 8 bases agree with TRBD2. Germline CDR1 and CDR2: MNHNS and SASEGT. The CDR3 spans 14 residues. Trimming removed 9 bases from V and 1 base from J; junction bases left unmatched: 8.